A single sample is the source of the 12 T cell receptor beta chains below, sequenced in a study of T cells in Graves' hyperthyroidism and ophthalmopathy. The source material, RNA transcripts, was used to amplify TCR beta CDR3 regions. First-round RT-PCR of the TCR CDR3 relied on the HTBI primer set. TCRdb reprocessed the multiplex PCR reads via MiXCR and lists one record per CDR3 protein. Of approximately 260,000 distinct CDR3 sequences listed, 13% to 15% were seen once; the top ten hold roughly 31%. Sequenced sample: blood. The receptor source for this set is a woman in her forties or fifties with Graves' hyperthyroidism that later progressed to Graves' ophthalmopathy.

The gene calls are TRBV15 and TRBJ1-5; 11 bases agree with TRBD1. Germline-derived CDR1 and CDR2 are LNHNV and YYDKDF (reference sequence). Trimming took 1 base from V and 9 from J; bases not matched to a gene: 5. The CDR3 loop spans 15 amino acids. CDR3 coding DNA: TGTGCCACCAGCAGAGCCAGGGACAGGGGGATGCCCCAGCATTTT. The encoded protein is CATSRARDRGMPQHF. Supplemented by reference TRBV15 and TRBJ1-5, the full variable domain reads DAMVIQNPRYQVTQFGKPVTLSCSQTLNHNVMYWYQQKSSQAPKLLFHYYDKDFNNEADTPDNFQSRRPNTSFCFLDIRSPGLGDTAMYLCATSRARDRGMPQHFGDGTRLSIL.

The J gene is TRBJ2-3, the V gene TRBV3-1; no clear D gene. From germline, CDR1 is LGHDT and CDR2 YNNKEL (reference sequence). Trimming removed 0 bases at V and 6 bases at J, with 7 bases between. This CDR3 is 13 amino acids long. The CDR3 nucleotides are TGTGCCAGCAGCCAAGAAGGCAGCGATACGCAGTATTTT. Amino acid sequence: CASSQEGSDTQYF.

The rearrangement links TRBV4-2 to TRBJ1-2; D possibly corresponds to TRBD1 (6 bases). This CDR3 is built from 16 residues. The germline V gene encodes CDR1 LGHNA and CDR2 YNFKEQ. V was cut by 5 bases and J by 12 bases, with 28 bases left in between. The chain's CDR3 is CASSKTAGTLILADTF. In DNA form, the CDR3 reads TGTGCCAGCAGCAAGACGGCCGGGACACTGATATTGGCTGACACCTTC.

On this clonotype: Since a much larger clone is just one base distant, this may be a read error. This chain connects TRBV20-1 to TRBJ2-7, with 11 positions matching TRBD2. Per the germline V gene, CDR1 is DFQATT and CDR2 is SNEGSKA (reference sequence). V was clipped by 5 bases and J by 2 bases; unmatched bases: 5. The CDR3 loop spans 14 amino acids. The DNA for the CDR3 is TGCAGTGCTGTTTCTAGCGGGAGGACCTACGAGCAGTACTTC. Its protein product is CSAVSSGRTYEQYF.

This clonotype was detected ten times or more. The chain carries TRBV6-1 and TRBJ2-2; tentative D call: TRBD2 (6 bases). Trimming cost V 5 bases and J 4 bases, with 17 bases left between them. Germline V gene sequence: CDR1 MNHNS, CDR2 SASEGT. The CDR3 is 16 residues long. CDR3 loop: CASSPPGLNPTGELFF. For the CDR3, the DNA is TGTGCCAGCAGTCCCCCGGGACTTAACCCCACCGGGGAGCTGTTTTTT.

The chain joins TRBV10-1 to TRBJ1-1, with D tentatively TRBD1 (5 bases). Trimming removed 3 bases at V and 4 bases at J, with 12 bases between. From germline, CDR1 is WNHNN and CDR2 SYGVQD (reference sequence). This CDR3 comprises 14 residues. The CDR3 DNA reads as TGCGCCAGCAGTGATCAAGGCAGGGCCACTGAAGCTTTCTTT. Protein sequence: CASSDQGRATEAFF.

The table lists this clonotype with many counts. J is TRBJ2-7 and V is TRBV7-9; maybe TRBD2 (6 bases). CDR1 SEHNR and CDR2 FQNEAQ come from the germline V gene (reference sequence). This CDR3 spans 15 amino acids. Trimming took off 10 bases at V and 4 bases at J, with 23 bases between the two ends. The CDR3 region is CANLVGEVQLYEQYF. CDR3 nucleotide sequence: TGTGCCAACTTAGTTGGGGAGGTACAATTGTACGAGCAGTACTTC.

This clonotype was recorded many times. Here the CDR3 DNA reads TGCAGTGCTAGCAGGGTCGGGGAGACCCAGTACTTC. Translated: CSASRVGETQYF. J is TRBJ2-5 and V is TRBV20-1, with D maybe TRBD1 (5 bases). V was pared by 3 bases and J by 5 bases, with 10 bases between. The germline CDR1 and CDR2 sequences are DFQATT and SNEGSKA (reference sequence). This CDR3 spans 12 amino acids.

Points on this clonotype: A read error is possible here, since a much larger clone lies one base away. The chain combines TRBV2 with TRBJ2-7, with 9 positions matching TRBD2. Germline CDR1 and CDR2: SNHLY and FYNNEI. The V segment lost 7 bases and the J segment 6 bases; nucleotides outside the gene matches: 7. This CDR3 is built from 13 residues. As DNA, the CDR3 is TGTGCCAGCAAACAGACTAGCGGATGCGAGCAGTACTTC. Its protein is CASKQTSGCEQYF.

There are many counts of this clonotype. The chain couples TRBV7-9 to TRBJ2-3, with 9 bases fitting TRBD1. Germline V gives CDR1 SEHNR, CDR2 FQNEAQ (reference sequence). The CDR3 totals 15 residues. With V trimmed by 3 bases and J by 3 bases, 4 bases remained unmatched. For the CDR3, the DNA is TGTGCCAGCAGCTTGGACAGGGGTTTTACAGATACGCAGTATTTT. Translated: CASSLDRGFTDTQYF.

Turning to this clonotype: A single base separates this from a much larger clone, so it may be a read error. The rearrangement links TRBV5-1 to TRBJ1-4, with D perhaps TRBD1 (5 bases). This CDR3 is built from 18 residues. In germline, CDR1 is SGHRS, CDR2 YFSETQ. This CDR3 is CASREGPSGWRTNEKLVF. In DNA, the CDR3 is TGCGCCAGCAGGGAGGGCCCCTCAGGGTGGCGAACTAATGAAAAACTGGTTTTT.

CDR3 coding DNA: TGCAGTGCCTCCGGGGGTAGCGGGGCCACAGATACGCAGTATTTT. Protein sequence: CSASGGSGATDTQYF. The chain uses TRBV20-1 and TRBJ2-3; 8 positions agree with TRBD2. Germline assignment: CDR1 DFQATT and CDR2 SNEGSKA (reference sequence). V shed 6 bases and J 2 bases; nucleotides not matched to a gene: 10. The CDR3 consists of 15 residues.